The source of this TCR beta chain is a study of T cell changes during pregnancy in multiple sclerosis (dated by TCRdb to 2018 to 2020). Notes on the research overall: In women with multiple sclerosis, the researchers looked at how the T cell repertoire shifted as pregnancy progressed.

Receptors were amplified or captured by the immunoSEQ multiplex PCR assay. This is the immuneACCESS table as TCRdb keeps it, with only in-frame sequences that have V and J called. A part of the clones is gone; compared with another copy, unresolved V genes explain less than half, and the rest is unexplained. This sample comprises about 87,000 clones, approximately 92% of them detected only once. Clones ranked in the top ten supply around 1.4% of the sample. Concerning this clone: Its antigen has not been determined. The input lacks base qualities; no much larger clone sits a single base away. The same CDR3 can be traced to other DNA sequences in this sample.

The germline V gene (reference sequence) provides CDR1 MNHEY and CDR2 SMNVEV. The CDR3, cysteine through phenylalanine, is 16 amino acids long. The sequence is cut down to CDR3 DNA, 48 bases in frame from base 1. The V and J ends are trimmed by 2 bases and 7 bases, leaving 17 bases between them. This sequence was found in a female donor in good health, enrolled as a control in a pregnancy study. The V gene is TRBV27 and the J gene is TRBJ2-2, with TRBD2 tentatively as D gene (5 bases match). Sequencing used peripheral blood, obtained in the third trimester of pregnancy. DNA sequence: TGTGCCAGCAGTTTACGGCTAGCCGCTTGGGGCGGGGAGCTGTTTTTT. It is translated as CASSLRLAAWGGELFF.